This T cell receptor (beta chain) derives from a study of blood T cell repertoires in COVID-19. At the level of the study: The United States, Italy and Spain supplied acute and convalescent COVID-19 samples.

CDR1 is LGHDT and CDR2 is YNNKEL in the germline V gene (reference sequence). The length of the CDR3 is 14 residues. V lost 3 bases to trimming and J lost 0 bases, with 6 bases between them. Assay used: immunoSEQ multiplex PCR; TCRdb lists only in-frame clones, some missing. The sample carries about 250,000 clones, around nine tenths recorded once. Sequencing input: peripheral blood. This TCR derives from a woman aged 60 to 75 who had recovered from COVID-19. The chain recombines TRBV3-1 (or the pseudogene TRBV3-2) with TRBJ1-5; TRBD1 is a possible D gene (5 bases). CDR3 nucleotide sequence: TGTGCCAGCAGCCAGGGGCATAGCAATCAGCCCCAGCATTTT. Translating gives CASSQGHSNQPQHF.